The 30 T cell receptor beta chains listed next were all sequenced from one sample in a study of CD8 T cells in Susac syndrome. About 0.5 to 1 ug RNA was reverse transcribed with random hexamers. TCRdb itself ran the immunoSEQ multiplex PCR reads through MiXCR, one entry per CDR3 protein. The data hold 180,000 or so distinct CDR3 sequences, with 90% to 95% observed a single time. The sample was CD4+ T cells from PBMCs. The receptors derive from a human donor in good health.

This sequence joins TRBV20-1 and TRBJ2-3, with 7 bases fitting TRBD1. Germline V gives CDR1 DFQATT, CDR2 SNEGSKA (reference sequence). V was pared by 1 base and J by 0 bases, with 7 bases of the junction left unmatched. This CDR3 comprises 16 residues. The CDR3 loop is CSARAPGGFSTDTQYF. The DNA of the CDR3 is TGCAGTGCTAGAGCCCCAGGGGGTTTTAGCACAGATACGCAGTATTTT.

The V gene is TRBV5-1, the J gene TRBJ2-3; D is unresolved. The CDR3 runs 14 residues. CDR1 is SGHRS and CDR2 is YFSETQ in the germline V gene. The V end was cut by 2 bases, the J end by 0 bases, with 7 bases between. CDR3 in amino acids: CASSFSSSTDTQYF. CDR3 DNA sequence: TGCGCCAGCAGCTTCAGTTCTAGCACAGATACGCAGTATTTT.

The chain joins TRBV7-2 to TRBJ1-5, with TRBD1 as a possible D gene (5 bases). Germline CDR1 is SGHTA and CDR2 is FQGNSA. Trimming left V 8 bases short and J 3 bases short, with 17 bases between. CDR3 length equals 15 residues. The CDR3: CASRPPGEPNQPQHF. The CDR3 DNA reads as TGTGCCAGCCGCCCCCCGGGGGAACCCAATCAGCCCCAGCATTTT. The variable domain in full, completed from reference TRBV7-2 and TRBJ1-5, reads GAGVSQSPSNKVTEKGKDVELRCDPISGHTALYWYRQSLGQGLEFLIYFQGNSAPDKSGLPSDRFSAERTGGSVSTLTIQRTQQEDSAVYLCASRPPGEPNQPQHFGDGTRLSIL.

The chain combines TRBV30 with TRBJ2-3; tentative D call: TRBD2 (6 bases). Germline V lookup: CDR1 GTSNPN, CDR2 SVGIG (reference sequence). Trimming cost V 7 bases and J 1 base, with 18 bases left between them. The CDR3 runs to 15 residues. CDR3 DNA sequence: TGTGCCTCATCCTCGACTAGTTTTGGCACAGATACGCAGTATTTT. It encodes CASSSTSFGTDTQYF.

V gene TRBV5-1 combines with J gene TRBJ1-2, with unresolved D. CDR1 is SGHRS and CDR2 is YFSETQ in the germline V gene. Trimming cost V 4 bases and J 4 bases, with 14 bases left between them. This CDR3 is 14 amino acids long. The CDR3 DNA reads TGCGCCAGCAGCCTCGACGGACCCACCTATGGCTACACCTTC. This encodes CASSLDGPTYGYTF.

The chain has TRBV20-1 and TRBJ1-2; tentatively, D is TRBD1 (5 bases). Germline CDR1 is DFQATT and CDR2 is SNEGSKA (reference sequence). V was shortened by 6 bases and J by 4 bases, with 15 bases between the two germline ends. This CDR3 is built from 13 residues. The CDR3 region is CSAPQGARYGYTF. DNA for the CDR3: TGCAGTGCCCCCCAAGGGGCCCGCTATGGCTACACCTTC.

The CDR3 reads CASSVFLRSTSYEQYV. CDR3 DNA: TGTGCCAGCAGCGTCTTCCTCAGGTCGACGTCCTACGAGCAGTACGTC. V gene TRBV9 combines with J gene TRBJ2-7, with D unclear. The germline gives CDR1 SGDLS, CDR2 YYNGEE. The CDR3 contains 16 residues. V was trimmed by 2 bases and J by 1 base, leaving 16 bases between them.

This chain uses TRBV29-1 with TRBJ2-3; the D gene is possibly TRBD1 (5 bases). Germline loops: CDR1 SQVTM, CDR2 ANQGSEA. V shed 4 bases and J shed 3 bases, with 11 bases lying between them. This CDR3 is 13 amino acids long. CDR3 in amino acids: CSVGRVGTDTQYF. The CDR3 DNA is TGCAGCGTTGGCAGGGTAGGGACAGATACGCAGTATTTT.

V gene TRBV14 combines with J gene TRBJ2-2, with D unclear. CDR1 and CDR2 from the germline V gene are SGHDN and FVKESK. The length of the CDR3 is 13 residues. Between the trimmed V and J ends, which lost 5 bases and 7 bases, there was a span of 11 bases. CDR3 nucleotide sequence: TGTGCCAGCAGCACCTCCCAGGTCGGGGAGCTGTTTTTT. Translated: CASSTSQVGELFF.

This chain links TRBV29-1 with TRBJ1-5, with TRBD1 matching over 10 bases. The germline CDR1 and CDR2 sequences are SQVTM and ANQGSEA. This CDR3 comprises 14 residues. V shed 8 bases, J shed 5 bases, and the junction held 9 bases outside the gene matches. CDR3 nucleotide sequence: TGCAGCTTTTCCCTCGGGACAGGGGATCAGCCCCAGCATTTT. Residues: CSFSLGTGDQPQHF.

The chain is built from TRBV30 and TRBJ1-1; 7 positions agree with TRBD1. Losses at the gene ends were 5 bases for V and 4 bases for J; bases not matched to a gene: 16. The CDR3 spans 16 residues. CDR1 GTSNPN and CDR2 SVGIG come from the germline V gene (reference sequence). The CDR3 DNA is TGTGCCTGGGCATGGGCCCGGACGACAGGGCGCACTGAAGCTTTCTTT. The encoded protein is CAWAWARTTGRTEAFF.

The chain joins TRBV5-4 to TRBJ1-2; D uncertain. This CDR3 region has 14 residues. Germline-derived CDR1 and CDR2 are SGHNT and YYREEE (reference sequence). V shed 5 bases and J shed 1 base, with 12 bases lying between them. CDR3 coding DNA: TGTGCCAGCAGGTCCGGACGGGATAACTATGGCTACACCTTC. This codes for CASRSGRDNYGYTF.

The V and J genes are TRBV9 and TRBJ2-5; 13 bases are a match to TRBD2. Germline assignment: CDR1 SGDLS and CDR2 YYNGEE. After removal of 4 bases from V and 5 bases from J, the junction contained 11 bases not matched to a gene. The CDR3 totals 17 residues. CDR3 DNA: TGTGCCAGCAGCACCTATCGGACTAGCGGGGGCCGGGAGACCCAGTACTTC. Its protein is CASSTYRTSGGRETQYF.

The J gene is TRBJ2-4, the V gene TRBV28; possible D gene TRBD2, 5 bases. The CDR3 contains 14 residues. V lost 6 bases to trimming and J lost 5 bases, with 14 bases between them. Germline-derived CDR1 and CDR2 are MDHEN and SYDVKM. DNA for the CDR3: TGTGCCAGCAGGGTCTTGGGAGTTGAAAACATTCAGTACTTC. This gives the protein CASRVLGVENIQYF.

This chain joins TRBV27 and TRBJ2-4; possible D gene TRBD1, 6 bases. The V and J ends lost 10 bases and 0 bases respectively, with 10 bases between them. CDR3 length: 13 amino acids. Germline CDR1 is MNHEY and CDR2 is SMNVEV (reference sequence). The CDR3 reads CATKGVAKNIQYF. The DNA for the CDR3 is TGTGCCACCAAGGGGGTAGCCAAAAACATTCAGTACTTC.

This sequence joins TRBV23-1 and TRBJ2-7, with a tentative D call TRBD2 (6 bases). TRBV23-1 is recorded as an ORF, its role being uncertain. The V end was cut by 5 bases, the J end by 7 bases, with 12 bases between. The CDR3 is 12 residues long. CDR3 residues: CASSAPGREQYV. CDR3 coding DNA: TGCGCCAGCAGTGCGCCAGGGAGGGAGCAGTACGTC.

The chain links TRBV19 to TRBJ1-1, with D unresolved. The CDR3 consists of 14 residues. The V gene lost 5 bases and the J gene lost 1 base, with 11 bases spanning the gap. Germline CDR1 LNHDA, CDR2 SQIVND (reference sequence). Here the CDR3 reads CASSQQSWNTEAFF. The CDR3 region has the DNA TGTGCCAGTAGTCAACAGTCGTGGAACACTGAAGCTTTCTTT.

The chain combines TRBV28 with TRBJ2-7, with D maybe TRBD1 (6 bases). This CDR3 spans 12 amino acids. Germline V CDR1 and CDR2: MDHEN, SYDVKM. Trimming pared 5 bases from V and 4 bases from J, leaving 9 bases between. DNA for the CDR3: TGTGCCAGCAGTCGGACAGCTTACGAGCAGTACGTC. Translation: CASSRTAYEQYV.

This chain connects TRBV7-9 to TRBJ2-3, with TRBD2 as a possible D gene (5 bases). The CDR3 length is 14 residues. CDR1 is SEHNR and CDR2 is FQNEAQ in the germline V gene (reference sequence). The V gene lost 5 bases and the J gene lost 5 bases, with 14 bases spanning the gap. The DNA for the CDR3 is TGTGCCAGCAGCCGAAGAGGGAGCGGAGATACGCAGTATTTT. It codes for CASSRRGSGDTQYF.

CDR3 residues: CASSQGLGETYEQYF. CDR3 DNA sequence: TGCGCCAGCAGCCAAGGTCTGGGGGAAACCTACGAGCAGTACTTC. The V gene is TRBV4-1, the J gene TRBJ2-7; perhaps D is TRBD1 or TRBD2 (5 bases each). Per the germline V gene, CDR1 is MGHRA and CDR2 is YSYEKL. The ends were cut back, 1 base at V and 2 bases at J, with 12 bases in the middle. This CDR3 has 15 amino acids.

The rearrangement links TRBV18 to TRBJ2-5; 10 bases match TRBD2. Germline lookup yields CDR1 KGHSH and CDR2 LQKENI. There are 16 residues in the CDR3. With 2 bases clipped from V and 5 bases from J, the junction kept 8 bases outside the gene matches. The DNA for the CDR3 is TGTGCCAGCTCACCAGGGCTAGCGGGAGTATCCGAGACCCAGTACTTC. Protein product: CASSPGLAGVSETQYF.

CDR3 sequence reads: CSARASRASGYTF. CDR3 in DNA: TGCAGTGCTAGAGCCTCGAGAGCGAGCGGCTACACCTTC. This sequence joins TRBV20-1 and TRBJ1-2; D is unclear. The germline gives CDR1 DFQATT, CDR2 SNEGSKA (reference sequence). The V end was cut by 1 base, the J end by 8 bases, with 14 bases between. The CDR3 is made up of 13 amino acids.

This chain joins TRBV12-3 or TRBV12-4 and TRBJ2-3; TRBD2 matches at 8 bases. This CDR3 comprises 18 residues. Germline trimming cut 3 bases from V and 7 bases from J; bases unmatched to any gene: 18. The chain's CDR3 is CASSLNFGSGRNSHTQYF. Here the CDR3 DNA reads TGTGCCAGCAGTTTGAATTTCGGGAGCGGGAGAAATTCGCATACGCAGTATTTT.

The chain is built from TRBV7-2 and TRBJ2-6, with D tentatively TRBD1 (5 bases). There are 15 residues in the CDR3. Looked up from germline, CDR1 is SGHTA and CDR2 is FQGNSA. V gave up 3 bases and J gave up 0 bases, with 6 bases separating them. CDR3 in amino acids: CASSFQGSGANVLTF. The CDR3 nucleotides are TGTGCCAGCAGCTTCCAGGGCTCTGGGGCCAACGTCCTGACTTTC.

The chain has TRBV5-6 and TRBJ1-1; TRBD1 aligns across 8 bases. J gave up 4 bases and V 4 bases, and 9 bases lay outside the gene matches. Germline CDR1 reads SGHDT; CDR2 reads YYEEEE. This CDR3 has 15 amino acids. The CDR3 DNA is TGTGCCAGCAGCACAGGACAGGGACGGGGCACTGAAGCTTTCTTT. This encodes CASSTGQGRGTEAFF.

The rearrangement links TRBV20-1 to TRBJ2-7, with D perhaps given as TRBD1 or TRBD2 (6 bases each). This CDR3 region has 16 residues. Trimming stripped 2 bases from V and 2 bases from J, with 19 bases between. From germline, CDR1 is DFQATT and CDR2 SNEGSKA (reference sequence). The CDR3 here is CSARLPGGLQPYEQYF. For the CDR3, the DNA is TGCAGTGCTAGACTACCTGGGGGGCTACAGCCCTACGAGCAGTACTTC.

V gene TRBV2 combines with J gene TRBJ1-6; 8 bases match TRBD1. Looked up from germline, CDR1 is SNHLY and CDR2 is FYNNEI. Trimming cost V 1 base and J 10 bases; bases outside gene matches: 6. The CDR3 has 15 residues. The CDR3 DNA reads as TGTGCCAGCAGTGAAGGGACAGGGAACCGATCACCCCTCCACTTT. Translation gives CASSEGTGNRSPLHF. The complete variable domain, with remaining parts taken from reference TRBV2 and TRBJ1-6, reads EPEVTQTPSHQVTQMGQEVILRCVPISNHLYFYWYRQILGQKVEFLVSFYNNEISEKSEIFDDQFSVERPDGSNFTLKIRSTKLEDSAMYFCASSEGTGNRSPLHFGNGTRLTVT.

The V call is TRBV9, the J call TRBJ2-5, with 7 positions matching TRBD1. The V gene's germline CDR1 is SGDLS and CDR2 YYNGEE. CDR3 size: 14 residues. With V trimmed by 2 bases and J by 2 bases, 3 bases remained unmatched. CDR3: CASSVRQGQETQYF. In nucleotides, the CDR3 is TGTGCCAGCAGCGTTCGACAGGGACAAGAGACCCAGTACTTC.

V and J are TRBV30 and TRBJ1-2, with D unclear. Looked up from germline, CDR1 is GTSNPN and CDR2 is SVGIG (reference sequence). The CDR3 is made up of 13 amino acids. The V gene lost 2 bases and the J gene lost 5 bases, with 12 bases spanning the gap. CDR3 residues: CAWSLAARYGYTF. CDR3 DNA sequence: TGTGCCTGGAGTCTCGCGGCCCGGTATGGCTACACCTTC.

The chain employs TRBV4-2 and TRBJ1-5; D remains unclear. Trimming took 3 bases from V and 5 from J, leaving 14 bases between them. Germline loops: CDR1 LGHNA, CDR2 YNFKEQ. This CDR3 contains 15 residues. As DNA, the CDR3 is TGTGCCAGCAGCCACTCTTCCTGGGGAGATCAGCCCCAGCATTTT. Translation gives CASSHSSWGDQPQHF.